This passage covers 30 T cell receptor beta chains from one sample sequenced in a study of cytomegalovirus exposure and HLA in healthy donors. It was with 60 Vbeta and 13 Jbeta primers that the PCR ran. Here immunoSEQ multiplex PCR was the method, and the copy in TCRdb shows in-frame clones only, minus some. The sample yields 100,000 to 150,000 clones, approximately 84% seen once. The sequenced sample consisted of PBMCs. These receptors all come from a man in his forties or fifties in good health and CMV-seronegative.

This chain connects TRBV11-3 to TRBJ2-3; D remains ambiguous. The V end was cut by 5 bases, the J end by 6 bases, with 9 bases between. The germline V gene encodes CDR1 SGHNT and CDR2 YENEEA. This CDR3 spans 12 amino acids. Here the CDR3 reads CASSVYSDTQYF. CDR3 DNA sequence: TGTGCCAGCAGCGTGTACTCCGATACGCAGTATTTT.

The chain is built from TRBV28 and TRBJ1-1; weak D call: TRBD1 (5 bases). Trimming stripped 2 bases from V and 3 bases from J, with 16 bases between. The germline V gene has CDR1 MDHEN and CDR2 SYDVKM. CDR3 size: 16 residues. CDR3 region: CASSLAQASMDTEAFF. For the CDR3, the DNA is TGTGCCAGCAGTTTAGCACAGGCGAGTATGGACACTGAAGCTTTCTTT.

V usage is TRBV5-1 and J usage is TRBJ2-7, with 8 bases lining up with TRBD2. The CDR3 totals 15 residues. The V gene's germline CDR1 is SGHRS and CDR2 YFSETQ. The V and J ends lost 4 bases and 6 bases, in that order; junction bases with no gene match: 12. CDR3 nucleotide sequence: TGCGCCAGCAGCATATCCGGGACTAGTCAGGGCGAGCAGTACTTC. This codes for CASSISGTSQGEQYF.

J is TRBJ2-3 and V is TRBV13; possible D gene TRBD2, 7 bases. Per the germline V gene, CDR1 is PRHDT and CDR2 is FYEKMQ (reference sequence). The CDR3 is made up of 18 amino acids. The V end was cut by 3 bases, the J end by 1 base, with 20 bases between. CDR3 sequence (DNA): TGTGCCAGCAGCTTTTTGAGGGGGGGCATTGGGGGCACAGATACGCAGTATTTT. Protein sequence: CASSFLRGGIGGTDTQYF.

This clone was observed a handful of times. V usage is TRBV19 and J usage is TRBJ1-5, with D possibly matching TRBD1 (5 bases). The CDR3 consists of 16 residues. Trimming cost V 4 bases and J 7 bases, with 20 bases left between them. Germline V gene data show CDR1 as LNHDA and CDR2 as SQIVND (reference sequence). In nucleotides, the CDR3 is TGTGCCAGTAGTACGACAACGCGGACACTGGGGCAGCCCCAGCATTTT. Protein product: CASSTTTRTLGQPQHF.

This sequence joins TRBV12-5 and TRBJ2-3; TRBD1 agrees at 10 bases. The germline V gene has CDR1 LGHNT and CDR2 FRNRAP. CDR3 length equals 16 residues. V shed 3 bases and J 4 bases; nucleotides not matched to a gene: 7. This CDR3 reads CASGLAGTGEADTQYF. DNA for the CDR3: TGTGCTAGTGGTTTAGCCGGGACAGGGGAGGCAGATACGCAGTATTTT.

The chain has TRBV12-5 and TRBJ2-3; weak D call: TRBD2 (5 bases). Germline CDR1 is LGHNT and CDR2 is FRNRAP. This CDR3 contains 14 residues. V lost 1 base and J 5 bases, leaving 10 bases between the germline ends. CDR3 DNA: TGTGCTAGTGGTTTGGACACGGGGAGAGATACGCAGTATTTT. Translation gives CASGLDTGRDTQYF. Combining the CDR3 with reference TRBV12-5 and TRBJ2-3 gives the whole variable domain DARVTQTPRHKVTEMGQEVTMRCQPILGHNTVFWYRQTMMQGLELLAYFRNRAPLDDSGMPKDRFSAEMPDATLATLKIQPSEPRDSAVYFCASGLDTGRDTQYFGPGTRLTVL.

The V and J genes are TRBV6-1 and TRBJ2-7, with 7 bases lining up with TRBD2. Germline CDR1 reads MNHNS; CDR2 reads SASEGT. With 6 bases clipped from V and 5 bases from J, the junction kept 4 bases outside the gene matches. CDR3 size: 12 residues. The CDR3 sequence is CASRGGEHEQYF. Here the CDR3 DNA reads TGTGCCAGCAGGGGAGGGGAGCACGAGCAGTACTTC.

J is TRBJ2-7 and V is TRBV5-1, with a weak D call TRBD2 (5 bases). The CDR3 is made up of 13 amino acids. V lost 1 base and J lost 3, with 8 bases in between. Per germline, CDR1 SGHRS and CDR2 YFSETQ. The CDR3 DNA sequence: TGCGCCAGCAGCTTGTTCGGGAACTACGAGCAGTACTTC. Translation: CASSLFGNYEQYF.

The CDR3 protein is CATSRLVEGQPQHF. In DNA, the CDR3 is TGTGCCACCAGCCGCCTGGTGGAGGGTCAGCCCCAGCATTTT. The rearrangement joins TRBV15 to TRBJ1-5; D gene ambiguous. Germline V lookup: CDR1 LNHNV, CDR2 YYDKDF (reference sequence). V lost 5 bases and J 6 bases, leaving 14 bases between the germline ends. This CDR3 comprises 14 residues. The full variable domain, with the rest looked up from reference TRBV15 and TRBJ1-5, is DAMVIQNPRYQVTQFGKPVTLSCSQTLNHNVMYWYQQKSSQAPKLLFHYYDKDFNNEADTPDNFQSRRPNTSFCFLDIRSPGLGDTAMYLCATSRLVEGQPQHFGDGTRLSIL.

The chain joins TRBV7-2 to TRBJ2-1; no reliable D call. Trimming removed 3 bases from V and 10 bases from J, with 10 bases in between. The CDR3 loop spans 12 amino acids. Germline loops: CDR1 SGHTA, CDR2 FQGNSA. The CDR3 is CASSFAHLEQFF. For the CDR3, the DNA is TGTGCCAGCAGCTTTGCCCACTTGGAGCAGTTCTTC.

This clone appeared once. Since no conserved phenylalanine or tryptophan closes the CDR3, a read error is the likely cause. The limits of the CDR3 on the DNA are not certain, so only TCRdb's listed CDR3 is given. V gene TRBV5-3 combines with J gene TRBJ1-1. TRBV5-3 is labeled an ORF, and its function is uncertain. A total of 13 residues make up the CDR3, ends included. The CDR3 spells CARSLVSGGGTLI.

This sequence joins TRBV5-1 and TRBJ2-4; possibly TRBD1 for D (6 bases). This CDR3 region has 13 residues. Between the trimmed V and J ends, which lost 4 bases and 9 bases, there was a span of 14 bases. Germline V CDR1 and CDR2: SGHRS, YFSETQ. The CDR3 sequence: CASSITGQGIQYF. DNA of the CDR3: TGCGCCAGCAGCATAACAGGGCAGGGCATTCAGTACTTC. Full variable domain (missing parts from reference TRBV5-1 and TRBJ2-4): KAGVTQTPRYLIKTRGQQVTLSCSPISGHRSVSWYQQTPGQGLQFLFEYFSETQRNKGNFPGRFSGRQFSNSRSEMNVSTLELGDSALYLCASSITGQGIQYFGAGTRLSVL.

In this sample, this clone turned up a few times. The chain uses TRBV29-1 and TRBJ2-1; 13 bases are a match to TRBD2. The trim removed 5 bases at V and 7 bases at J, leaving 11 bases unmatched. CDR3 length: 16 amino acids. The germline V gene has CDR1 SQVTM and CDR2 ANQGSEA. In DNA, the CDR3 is TGCAGCGTTTACCGGACTAGCGGGAGTATAGGGAATGAGCAGTTCTTC. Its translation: CSVYRTSGSIGNEQFF.

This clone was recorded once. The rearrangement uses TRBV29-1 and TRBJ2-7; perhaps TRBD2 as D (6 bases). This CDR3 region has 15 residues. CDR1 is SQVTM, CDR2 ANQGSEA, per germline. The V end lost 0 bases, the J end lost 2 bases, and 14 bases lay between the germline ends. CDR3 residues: CSVEDGGPTTYEQYF. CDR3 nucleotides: TGCAGCGTTGAAGACGGGGGACCAACCACCTACGAGCAGTACTTC.

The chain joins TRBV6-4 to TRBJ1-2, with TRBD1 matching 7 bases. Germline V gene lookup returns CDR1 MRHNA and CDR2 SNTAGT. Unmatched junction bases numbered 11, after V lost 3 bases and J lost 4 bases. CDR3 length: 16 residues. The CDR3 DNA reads TGTGCCAGCAGTGAATCCCGGGACAGCCTTCCCTATGGCTACACCTTC. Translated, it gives CASSESRDSLPYGYTF.

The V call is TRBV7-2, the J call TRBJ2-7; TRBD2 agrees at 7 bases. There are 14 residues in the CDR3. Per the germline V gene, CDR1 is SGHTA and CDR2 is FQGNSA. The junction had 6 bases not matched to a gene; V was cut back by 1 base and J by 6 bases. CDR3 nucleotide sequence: TGTGCCAGCAGCTTAGTCGGGACTAAGGTCGAGCAGTACTTC. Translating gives CASSLVGTKVEQYF.

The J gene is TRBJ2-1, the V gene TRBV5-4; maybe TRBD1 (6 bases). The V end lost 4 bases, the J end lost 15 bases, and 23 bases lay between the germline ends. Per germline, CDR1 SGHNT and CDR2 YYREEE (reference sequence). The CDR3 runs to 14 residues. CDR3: CASSGAGGLRYWFF. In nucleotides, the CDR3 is TGTGCCAGCAGCGGGGCTGGGGGCCTAAGATATTGGTTCTTC.

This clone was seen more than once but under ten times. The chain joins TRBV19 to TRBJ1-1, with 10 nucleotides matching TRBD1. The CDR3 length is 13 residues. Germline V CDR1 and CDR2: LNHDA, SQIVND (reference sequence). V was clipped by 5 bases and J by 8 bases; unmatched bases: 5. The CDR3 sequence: CASSPDRGREAFF. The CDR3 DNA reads TGTGCCAGTAGTCCTGACAGGGGGCGGGAAGCTTTCTTT.

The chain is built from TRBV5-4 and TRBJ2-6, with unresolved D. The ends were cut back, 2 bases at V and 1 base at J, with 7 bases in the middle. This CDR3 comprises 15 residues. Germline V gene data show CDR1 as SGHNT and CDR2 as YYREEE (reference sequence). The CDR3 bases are TGTGCCAGCAGCTTCGTCGGGTCTGGGGCCAACGTCCTGACTTTC. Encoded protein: CASSFVGSGANVLTF.

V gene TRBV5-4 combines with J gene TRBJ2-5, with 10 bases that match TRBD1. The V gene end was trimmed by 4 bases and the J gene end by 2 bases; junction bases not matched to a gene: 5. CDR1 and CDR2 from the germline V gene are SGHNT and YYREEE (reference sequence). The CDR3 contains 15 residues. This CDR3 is CASSGGQGLQETQYF. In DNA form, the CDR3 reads TGTGCCAGCAGCGGGGGACAGGGGTTACAAGAGACCCAGTACTTC.

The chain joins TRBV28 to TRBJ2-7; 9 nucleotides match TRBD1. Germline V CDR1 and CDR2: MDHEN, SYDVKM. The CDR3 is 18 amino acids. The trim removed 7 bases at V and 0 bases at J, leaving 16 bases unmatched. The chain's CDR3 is CASTQGGVGQGTSYEQYF. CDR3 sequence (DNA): TGTGCCAGCACCCAAGGGGGAGTAGGACAGGGGACCTCCTACGAGCAGTACTTC. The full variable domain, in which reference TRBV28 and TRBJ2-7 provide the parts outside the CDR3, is DVKVTQSSRYLVKRTGEKVFLECVQDMDHENMFWYRQDPGLGLRLIYFSYDVKMKEKGDIPEGYSVSREKKERFSLILESASTNQTSMYLCASTQGGVGQGTSYEQYFGPGTRLTVT.

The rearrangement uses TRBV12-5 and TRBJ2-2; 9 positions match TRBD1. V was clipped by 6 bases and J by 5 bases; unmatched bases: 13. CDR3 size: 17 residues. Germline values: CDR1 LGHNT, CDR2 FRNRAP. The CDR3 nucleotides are TGTGCTAGTGGCTCTAATACAGGGGGCATTTCGACCGGGGAGCTGTTTTTT. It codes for CASGSNTGGISTGELFF.

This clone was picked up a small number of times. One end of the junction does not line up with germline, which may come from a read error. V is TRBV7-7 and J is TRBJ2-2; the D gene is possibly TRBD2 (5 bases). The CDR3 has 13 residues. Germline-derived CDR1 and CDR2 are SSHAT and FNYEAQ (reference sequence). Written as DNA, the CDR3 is TGTGCTAGCAGCCCCCGAGGGACCGGGGAGCTGTTTTTT. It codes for CASSPRGTGELFF. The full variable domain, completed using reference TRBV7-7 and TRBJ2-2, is GAGVSQSPRYKVTKRGQDVTLRCDPISSHATLYWYQQALGQGPEFLTYFNYEAQPDKSGLPSDRFSAERPEGSISTLTIQRTEQRDSAMYRCASSPRGTGELFFGEGSRLTVL.

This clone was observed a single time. The CDR3 bases are TGTGCCAGTTCAGAATACACTGAAGCTTTCTTT. It translates to CASSEYTEAFF. The V gene is TRBV19, the J gene TRBJ1-1; D remains ambiguous. Germline V CDR1 and CDR2: LNHDA, SQIVND (reference sequence). The V end was cut by 8 bases, the J end by 3 bases, with 7 bases between. The CDR3 totals 11 residues.

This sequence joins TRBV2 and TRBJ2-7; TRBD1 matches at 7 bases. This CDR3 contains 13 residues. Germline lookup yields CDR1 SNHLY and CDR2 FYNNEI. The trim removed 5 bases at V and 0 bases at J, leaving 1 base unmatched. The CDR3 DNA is TGTGCCAGCAGTCGACAGGGCTCCTACGAGCAGTACTTC. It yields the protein CASSRQGSYEQYF.

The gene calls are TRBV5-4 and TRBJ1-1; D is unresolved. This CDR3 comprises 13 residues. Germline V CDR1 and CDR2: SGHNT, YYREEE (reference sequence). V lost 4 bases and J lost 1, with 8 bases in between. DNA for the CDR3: TGTGCCAGCAGCCGCGGGCGGAACACTGAAGCTTTCTTT. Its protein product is CASSRGRNTEAFF.

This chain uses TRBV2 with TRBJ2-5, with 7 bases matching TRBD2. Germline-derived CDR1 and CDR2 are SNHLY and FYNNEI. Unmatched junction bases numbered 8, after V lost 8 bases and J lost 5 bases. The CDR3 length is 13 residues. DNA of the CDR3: TGTGCCAGCCTGACTAGCAGGCTGGAGACCCAGTACTTC. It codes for CASLTSRLETQYF. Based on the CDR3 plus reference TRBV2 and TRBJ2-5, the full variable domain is EPEVTQTPSHQVTQMGQEVILRCVPISNHLYFYWYRQILGQKVEFLVSFYNNEISEKSEIFDDQFSVERPDGSNFTLKIRSTKLEDSAMYFCASLTSRLETQYFGPGTRLLVL.

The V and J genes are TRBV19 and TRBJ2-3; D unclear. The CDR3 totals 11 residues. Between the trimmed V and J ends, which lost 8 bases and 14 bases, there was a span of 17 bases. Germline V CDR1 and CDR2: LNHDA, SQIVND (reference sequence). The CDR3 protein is CASGYDTPTYF. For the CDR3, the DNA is TGTGCCAGTGGATATGACACCCCCACGTATTTT.

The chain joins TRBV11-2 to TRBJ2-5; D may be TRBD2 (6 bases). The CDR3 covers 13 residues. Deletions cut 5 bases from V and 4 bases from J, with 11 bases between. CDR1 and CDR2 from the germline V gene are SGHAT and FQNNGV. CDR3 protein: CASSIRGGETQYF. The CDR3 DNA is TGTGCCAGCAGCATCCGGGGAGGAGAGACCCAGTACTTC.